This passage covers 4 T cell receptor beta chains from one sample sequenced in a study. From the RT-PCR reads, TCRdb called clonotypes with MiXCR, one entry per CDR3 protein. Here the sample spans about 700,000 distinct CDR3 sequences, approximately 14% being singletons. Sequenced material: memory CD4+ T cells from blood. Receptors were obtained from a female donor in good health, serving as a healthy control.

This chain links TRBV7-2 with TRBJ1-2; weak D call: TRBD1 (6 bases). This CDR3 is 13 amino acids long. The V end was cut by 2 bases, the J end by 7 bases, with 11 bases between. Germline CDR1 and CDR2: SGHTA and FQGNSA. The CDR3: CASSLRGAVGYTF. The CDR3 region has the DNA TGTGCCAGCAGCTTACGGGGGGCGGTTGGCTACACCTTC. The whole variable domain, remainder taken from reference TRBV7-2 and TRBJ1-2, is GAGVSQSPSNKVTEKGKDVELRCDPISGHTALYWYRQSLGQGLEFLIYFQGNSAPDKSGLPSDRFSAERTGGSVSTLTIQRTQQEDSAVYLCASSLRGAVGYTFGSGTRLTVV.

V gene TRBV7-2 combines with J gene TRBJ2-5; tentatively, D is TRBD2 (7 bases). Per germline, CDR1 SGHTA and CDR2 FQGNSA. Trimming left V 3 bases short and J 6 bases short, with 20 bases between. The CDR3 sequence is 16 residues long. CDR3 DNA: TGTGCCAGCAGCTTCACCCCTGGGCGGGGGACAAAGACCCAGTACTTC. It translates to CASSFTPGRGTKTQYF.

This clonotype was seen many times. The J gene is TRBJ2-1, the V gene TRBV4-3; TRBD2 matches 14 bases. The CDR3 is made up of 20 amino acids. The trim removed 1 base at V and 7 bases at J, leaving 15 bases unmatched. From germline, CDR1 is LGHNA and CDR2 YSLEER. CDR3 region: CASSQVIAPRTSGRYNEQFF. The DNA of the CDR3 is TGCGCCAGCAGCCAAGTAATCGCCCCTCGGACTAGCGGGAGGTATAATGAGCAGTTCTTC.

Only a few counts were recorded for this clonotype. The chain links TRBV9 to TRBJ2-7; 8 bases match TRBD2. Germline CDR1 reads SGDLS; CDR2 reads YYNGEE. With 0 bases clipped from V and 6 bases from J, the junction kept 8 bases outside the gene matches. The CDR3 sequence is 15 residues long. CDR3 DNA sequence: TGTGCCAGCAGCGTAGGTGACGGGAGGGCATCCGAGCAGTACTTC. Its translation is CASSVGDGRASEQYF.